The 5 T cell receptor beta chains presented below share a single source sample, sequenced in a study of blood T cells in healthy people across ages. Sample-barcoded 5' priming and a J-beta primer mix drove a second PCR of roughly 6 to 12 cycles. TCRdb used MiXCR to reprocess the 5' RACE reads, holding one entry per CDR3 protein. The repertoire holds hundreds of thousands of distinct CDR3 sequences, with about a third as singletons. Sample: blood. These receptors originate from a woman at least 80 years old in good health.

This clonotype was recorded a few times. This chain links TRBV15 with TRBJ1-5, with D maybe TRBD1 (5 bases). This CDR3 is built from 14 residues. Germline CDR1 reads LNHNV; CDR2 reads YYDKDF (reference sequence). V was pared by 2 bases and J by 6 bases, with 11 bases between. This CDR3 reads CATSRQGRGQPQHF. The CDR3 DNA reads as TGTGCCACCAGCAGACAGGGTAGGGGTCAGCCCCAGCATTTT.

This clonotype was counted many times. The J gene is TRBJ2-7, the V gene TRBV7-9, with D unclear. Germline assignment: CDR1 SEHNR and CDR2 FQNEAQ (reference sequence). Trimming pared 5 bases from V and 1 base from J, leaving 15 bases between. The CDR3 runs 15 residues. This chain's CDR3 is CASSPRAVQSYEQYF. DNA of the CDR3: TGTGCCAGCAGCCCCAGAGCAGTCCAATCCTACGAGCAGTACTTC.

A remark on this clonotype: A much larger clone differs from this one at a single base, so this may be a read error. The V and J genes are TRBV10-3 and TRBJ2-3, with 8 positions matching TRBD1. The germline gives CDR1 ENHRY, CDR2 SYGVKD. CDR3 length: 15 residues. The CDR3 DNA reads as TGTACCATCAGTGGGACGACAGGGGGCACAGATACGCAGTATTTT. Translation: CTISGTTGGTDTQYF.

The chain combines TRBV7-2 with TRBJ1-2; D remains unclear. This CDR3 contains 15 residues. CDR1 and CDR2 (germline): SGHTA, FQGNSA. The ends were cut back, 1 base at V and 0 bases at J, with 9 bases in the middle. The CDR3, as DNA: TGTGCCAGCAGCTTAGTAGGGTTAGCTAACTATGGCTACACCTTC. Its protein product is CASSLVGLANYGYTF.

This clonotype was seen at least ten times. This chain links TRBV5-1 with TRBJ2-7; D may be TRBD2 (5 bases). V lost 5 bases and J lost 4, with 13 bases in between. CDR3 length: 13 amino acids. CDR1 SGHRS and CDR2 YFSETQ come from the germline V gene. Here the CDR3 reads CASSGGLGYEQYF. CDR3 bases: TGCGCCAGCAGTGGAGGCTTAGGGTACGAGCAGTACTTC.